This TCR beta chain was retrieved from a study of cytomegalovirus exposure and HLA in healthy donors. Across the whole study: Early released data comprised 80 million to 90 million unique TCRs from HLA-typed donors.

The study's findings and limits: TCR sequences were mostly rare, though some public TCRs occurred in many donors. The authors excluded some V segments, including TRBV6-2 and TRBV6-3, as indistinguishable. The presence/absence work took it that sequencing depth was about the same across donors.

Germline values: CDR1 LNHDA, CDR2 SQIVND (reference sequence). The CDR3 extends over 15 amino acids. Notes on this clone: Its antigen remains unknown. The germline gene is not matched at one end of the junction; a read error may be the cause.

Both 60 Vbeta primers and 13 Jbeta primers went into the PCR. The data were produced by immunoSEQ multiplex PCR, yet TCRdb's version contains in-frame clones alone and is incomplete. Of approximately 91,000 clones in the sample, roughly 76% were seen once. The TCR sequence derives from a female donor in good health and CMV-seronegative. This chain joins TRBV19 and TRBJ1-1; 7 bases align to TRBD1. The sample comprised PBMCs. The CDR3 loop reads CASSIGPQGNTEASF. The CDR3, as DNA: TGTGCCAGTAGTATAGGTCCACAGGGGAACACTGAAGCTTCCTTT.